Shown below are 27 T cell receptor beta chains from a single sample sequenced in a study of control samples from healthy donors and cancer patients. This table comes from immunoSEQ multiplex PCR, and its TCRdb copy is limited to in-frame clones, with some not included. The table lists roughly 200,000 clones. Sequencing used blood. The receptor set was obtained from a woman in her 30s in good health.

The chain recombines TRBV29-1 with TRBJ1-1; 12 nucleotides match TRBD1. CDR1 SQVTM and CDR2 ANQGSEA come from the germline V gene. The CDR3 spans 15 residues. Trimming at V came to 4 bases and at J to 6 bases, leaving 9 bases not matched to a gene. The DNA for the CDR3 is TGCAGCGTTGTATTATATGGGACAGGGGGCCCTGAAGCTTTCTTT. This gives the protein CSVVLYGTGGPEAFF.

The rearrangement links TRBV5-5 to TRBJ2-5; D may match TRBD1 or TRBD2 (6 bases each). V was clipped by 1 base and J by 7 bases, with 17 bases between them. CDR1 and CDR2 (germline): SGHKS, YYEKEE (reference sequence). The CDR3 has 15 amino acids. The CDR3 sequence: CASSLRQGTRGTQYF. CDR3 DNA: TGTGCCAGCAGCTTGAGGCAGGGGACTCGGGGGACCCAGTACTTC. Complete variable domain (other parts from reference TRBV5-5 and TRBJ2-5): DAGVTQSPTHLIKTRGQQVTLRCSPISGHKSVSWYQQVLGQGPQFIFQYYEKEERGRGNFPDRFSARQFPNYSSELNVNALLLGDSALYLCASSLRQGTRGTQYFGPGTRLLVL.

The CDR3 region is CASSEGTIYSPLHF. CDR3 nucleotide sequence: TGTGCCAGCAGTGAAGGGACAATCTATTCACCCCTCCACTTT. The genes are TRBV2 and TRBJ1-6; tentative D call: TRBD1 (5 bases). The germline V gene has CDR1 SNHLY and CDR2 FYNNEI. V was pared by 1 base and J by 8 bases, with 9 bases between. CDR3 length: 14 residues.

The chain uses TRBV28 and TRBJ1-1; D might be TRBD1 (5 bases). Per germline, CDR1 MDHEN and CDR2 SYDVKM. The CDR3 runs to 15 residues. Trimming shortened V by 5 bases and J by 6 bases, and 19 bases separated the two germline ends. This CDR3 is CASSPSGRKGPEAFF. CDR3 bases: TGTGCCAGCAGTCCCTCAGGGAGGAAGGGACCTGAAGCTTTCTTT.

This sequence joins TRBV7-2 and TRBJ1-2, with 7 bases aligning to TRBD1. V trimming: 1 base; J trimming: 2 bases; junction bases outside the gene matches: 4. The CDR3 spans 15 residues. Per germline, CDR1 SGHTA and CDR2 FQGNSA. The CDR3 DNA is TGTGCCAGCAGCTTAGTACAGGGGACCAACTATGGCTACACCTTC. It codes for CASSLVQGTNYGYTF.

The genes are TRBV28 and TRBJ2-7; 9 nucleotides line up with TRBD2. CDR3 length equals 15 residues. Germline trimming cut 2 bases from V and 2 bases from J; bases unmatched to any gene: 4. Germline V gene sequence: CDR1 MDHEN, CDR2 SYDVKM. The CDR3 DNA reads TGTGCCAGCAGTTTACTACTAGCGGGTCCCTACGAGCAGTACTTC. Its translation is CASSLLLAGPYEQYF.

The chain couples TRBV29-1 to TRBJ2-3; a weak D match, TRBD1 (6 bases). Trimming left V 3 bases short and J 3 bases short, with 13 bases between. This CDR3 contains 14 residues. The germline V gene encodes CDR1 SQVTM and CDR2 ANQGSEA. The CDR3: CSVDRRQGTDTQYF. CDR3 nucleotides: TGCAGCGTTGATCGTCGGCAGGGGACAGATACGCAGTATTTT.

The chain carries TRBV4-3 and TRBJ1-1; D unresolved. This CDR3 has 16 residues. Germline CDR1 LGHNA, CDR2 YSLEER. Trimming stripped 4 bases from V and 1 base from J, with 16 bases between. CDR3 amino acids: CASSPFSGPPNTEAFF. The CDR3 coding sequence is TGCGCCAGCAGCCCATTTAGTGGTCCCCCGAACACTGAAGCTTTCTTT.

The V gene is TRBV5-1, the J gene TRBJ2-1; 7 bases agree with TRBD2. The CDR3 consists of 14 residues. V lost 3 bases, J lost 10 bases, and 10 bases stayed unmatched. CDR1 and CDR2 from the germline V gene are SGHRS and YFSETQ. The CDR3 sequence: CASSSLGSGEEQFF. The CDR3 DNA sequence: TGCGCCAGCAGCTCTTTGGGGAGCGGGGAGGAGCAGTTCTTC.

The V call is TRBV30, the J call TRBJ2-1; D is unresolved. The germline gives CDR1 GTSNPN, CDR2 SVGIG (reference sequence). This CDR3 is 15 amino acids long. V was shortened by 2 bases and J by 0 bases, with 11 bases between the two germline ends. The CDR3 sequence: CAWSLLSSSYNEQFF. In nucleotides, the CDR3 is TGTGCCTGGAGTCTTCTTTCTAGCTCCTACAATGAGCAGTTCTTC.

With respect to this clone: Other nucleotide sequences in the sample specify the same CDR3. The chain employs TRBV28 and TRBJ1-2; unclear D gene. Trimming took off 1 base at V and 4 bases at J, with 7 bases between the two ends. Germline CDR1 is MDHEN and CDR2 is SYDVKM. The CDR3 extends over 13 amino acids. Written as DNA, the CDR3 is TGTGCCAGCAGTTTATCGCCAGCCTATGGCTACACCTTC. Translating it yields CASSLSPAYGYTF.

The genes are TRBV7-9 and TRBJ2-5, with D maybe TRBD2 (7 bases). The ends were cut back, 6 bases at V and 5 bases at J, with 16 bases in the middle. Germline CDR1 is SEHNR and CDR2 is FQNEAQ (reference sequence). This CDR3 has 14 amino acids. Written as DNA, the CDR3 is TGTGCCAGCAGGACGGGGGGCAGTCCGGAGACCCAGTACTTC. This sequence encodes CASRTGGSPETQYF.

The CDR3 is CASSFGTGSGNSPLHF. DNA for the CDR3: TGTGCCAGCAGCTTCGGTACAGGGTCGGGTAATTCACCCCTCCACTTT. The chain recombines TRBV7-9 with TRBJ1-6, with D tentatively TRBD1 (6 bases). The CDR3 is 16 amino acids. V lost 3 bases and J 6 bases, leaving 15 bases between the germline ends. Germline lookup yields CDR1 SEHNR and CDR2 FQNEAQ (reference sequence). Using reference TRBV7-9 and TRBJ1-6 for the parts outside the CDR3, the full variable domain is DTGVSQNPRHKITKRGQNVTFRCDPISEHNRLYWYRQTLGQGPEFLTYFQNEAQLEKSRLLSDRFSAERPKGSFSTLEIQRTEQGDSAMYLCASSFGTGSGNSPLHFGNGTRLTVT.

This sequence joins TRBV27 and TRBJ2-1; 10 bases agree with TRBD1. Trimming removed 5 bases from V and 6 bases from J; junction bases left unmatched: 7. The CDR3 covers 15 residues. Germline V gives CDR1 MNHEY, CDR2 SMNVEV (reference sequence). The CDR3 bases are TGTGCCAGCAGTATCGGGACAGGGGAGCGCAATGAGCAGTTCTTC. Amino acid sequence: CASSIGTGERNEQFF.

The chain is built from TRBV15 and TRBJ2-1; D might be TRBD1 or TRBD2, each matching 6 bases. The germline CDR1 and CDR2 sequences are LNHNV and YYDKDF (reference sequence). The V end was cut by 3 bases, the J end by 4 bases, with 13 bases between. CDR3 length: 15 amino acids. The CDR3 is CATSRGGGVYNEQFF. The DNA of the CDR3 is TGTGCCACCAGCAGGGGGGGCGGGGTATACAATGAGCAGTTCTTC.

Here the CDR3 reads CASSLSPTAYQPQHF. The DNA of the CDR3 is TGTGCCAGCAGCTTAAGTCCGACAGCATATCAGCCCCAGCATTTT. The rearrangement joins TRBV5-6 to TRBJ1-5, with TRBD1 as a possible D gene (5 bases). The CDR3 contains 15 residues. Per the germline V gene, CDR1 is SGHDT and CDR2 is YYEEEE. The germline V and J ends were trimmed by 2 bases and 5 bases, with 14 bases remaining between them.

The genes are TRBV19 and TRBJ1-5, with a possible D match to TRBD1 (5 bases). Per germline, CDR1 LNHDA and CDR2 SQIVND (reference sequence). The CDR3 length is 13 residues. V shed 6 bases and J shed 4 bases, with 10 bases lying between them. The CDR3 protein is CASSLDRNQPQHF. Written as DNA, the CDR3 is TGTGCCAGTAGCCTCGACAGAAATCAGCCCCAGCATTTT.

As DNA, the CDR3 is TGTGCCAGCAGCTCCAAGACGGCGGCGCTGGTGACCCAGTACTTC. It codes for CASSSKTAALVTQYF. The J gene is TRBJ2-5, the V gene TRBV5-8; D ambiguous. Trimming shortened V by 3 bases and J by 7 bases, and 19 bases separated the two germline ends. The CDR3 is made up of 15 amino acids. Germline V CDR1 and CDR2: SGHTS, YDEGEE.

The chain couples TRBV9 to TRBJ2-1; 11 nucleotides agree with TRBD2. The germline gives CDR1 SGDLS, CDR2 YYNGEE. This CDR3 region has 18 residues. Germline trimming cut 4 bases from V and 0 bases from J; bases unmatched to any gene: 9. The chain's CDR3 is CASSPRTSGGYSYNEQFF. For the CDR3, the DNA is TGTGCCAGCAGCCCCCGTACTAGCGGGGGCTACTCCTACAATGAGCAGTTCTTC.

The V gene is TRBV6-2 or TRBV6-3, the J gene TRBJ1-2; D remains ambiguous. The V gene lost 4 bases and the J gene lost 5 bases, with 8 bases spanning the gap. Germline-derived CDR1 and CDR2 are MNHEY and SVGEGT. The CDR3 has 12 residues. In DNA form, the CDR3 reads TGTGCCAGCAGTTTCGGCGGGTATGGCTACACCTTC. Translating it yields CASSFGGYGYTF.

The chain uses TRBV19 and TRBJ1-2, with a tentative D call TRBD1 (6 bases). Per germline, CDR1 LNHDA and CDR2 SQIVND (reference sequence). The ends were cut back, 7 bases at V and 4 bases at J, with 19 bases in the middle. This CDR3 comprises 15 residues. The CDR3 bases are TGTGCCAGTAAAAGACGATGGGGGCAAGGCTATGGCTACACCTTC. It specifies CASKRRWGQGYGYTF.

V and J are TRBV28 and TRBJ1-2, with D unresolved. V gave up 2 bases and J gave up 8 bases, with 12 bases separating them. Per germline, CDR1 MDHEN and CDR2 SYDVKM. This CDR3 spans 13 amino acids. The CDR3 DNA reads as TGTGCCAGCAGTTTAAGGGTCCCTGGGGGCTACACCTTC. Amino acids: CASSLRVPGGYTF.

V gene TRBV27 combines with J gene TRBJ2-1; 12 bases match TRBD2. Germline V gene lookup returns CDR1 MNHEY and CDR2 SMNVEV (reference sequence). CDR3 length: 16 amino acids. With V trimmed by 5 bases and J by 9 bases, 11 bases remained unmatched. The CDR3 loop is CASSSYLAGGQVEQFF. As DNA, the CDR3 is TGTGCCAGCAGTAGTTACCTAGCGGGGGGGCAGGTTGAGCAGTTCTTC.

The chain employs TRBV18 and TRBJ1-3; TRBD1 agrees at 7 bases. The CDR3 has 15 residues. CDR1 KGHSH and CDR2 LQKENI come from the germline V gene. With 6 bases clipped from V and 1 base from J, the junction kept 6 bases outside the gene matches. CDR3 residues: CASSLTGSSGNTIYF. The CDR3, as DNA: TGTGCCAGCTCCCTGACAGGGTCGTCTGGAAACACCATATATTTT.

The CDR3 DNA reads as TGTGCCAGCAGCGTAGAAACCGGGACAGGATATGGCTACACCTTC. Translation gives CASSVETGTGYGYTF. The V gene is TRBV9, the J gene TRBJ1-2, with TRBD1 matching over 8 bases. CDR1 is SGDLS and CDR2 is YYNGEE in the germline V gene. Trimming removed 0 bases from V and 5 bases from J; junction bases left unmatched: 6. The CDR3 consists of 15 residues.

The chain joins TRBV1 to TRBJ1-6. TRBV1 is classified as a pseudogene. The CDR3 runs 16 residues. The CDR3 region has the DNA TGCACCAGCAGCCAAGTCAGTCCGATCGGGGGGCAACCCCTCCACTTT. Translating gives CTSSQVSPIGGQPLHF.

The rearrangement uses TRBV6-5 and TRBJ1-1; no reliable D call. This CDR3 has 13 amino acids. The V gene's germline CDR1 is MNHEY and CDR2 SVGAGI. V lost 0 bases, J lost 1 base, and 3 bases lay in between. The CDR3 spells CASSYSRNTEAFF. The CDR3 nucleotides read TGTGCCAGCAGTTACTCCCGGAACACTGAAGCTTTCTTT.